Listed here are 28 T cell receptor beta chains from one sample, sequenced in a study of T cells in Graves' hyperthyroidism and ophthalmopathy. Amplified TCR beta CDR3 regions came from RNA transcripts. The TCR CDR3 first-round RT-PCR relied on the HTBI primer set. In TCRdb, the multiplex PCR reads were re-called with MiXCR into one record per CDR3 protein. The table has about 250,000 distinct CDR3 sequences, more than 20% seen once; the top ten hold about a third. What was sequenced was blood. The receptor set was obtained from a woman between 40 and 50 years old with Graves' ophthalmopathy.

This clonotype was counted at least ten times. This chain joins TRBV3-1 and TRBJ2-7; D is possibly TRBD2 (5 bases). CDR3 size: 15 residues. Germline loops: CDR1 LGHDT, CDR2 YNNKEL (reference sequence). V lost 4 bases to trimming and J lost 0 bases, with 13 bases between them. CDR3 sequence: CASSPGVASSYEQYF. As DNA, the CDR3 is TGTGCCAGCAGCCCCGGGGTAGCGAGCTCCTACGAGCAGTACTTC.

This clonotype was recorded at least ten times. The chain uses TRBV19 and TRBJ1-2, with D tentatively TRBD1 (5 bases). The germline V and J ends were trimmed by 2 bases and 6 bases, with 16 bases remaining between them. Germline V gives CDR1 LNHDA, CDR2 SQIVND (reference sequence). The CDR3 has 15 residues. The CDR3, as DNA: TGTGCCAGTAGTATAAACCAGGGACCTCGAGATGGCTACACCTTC. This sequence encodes CASSINQGPRDGYTF.

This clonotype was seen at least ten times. CDR3 sequence reads: CASSPLVRQRYEQYF. CDR3 coding DNA: TGTGCCAGCAGTCCCTTGGTGAGACAGCGCTACGAGCAGTACTTC. The rearrangement uses TRBV28 and TRBJ2-7; D may be TRBD1 (5 bases). Germline CDR1 reads MDHEN; CDR2 reads SYDVKM. The CDR3 is made up of 15 amino acids. V shed 5 bases and J shed 3 bases, with 17 bases lying between them.

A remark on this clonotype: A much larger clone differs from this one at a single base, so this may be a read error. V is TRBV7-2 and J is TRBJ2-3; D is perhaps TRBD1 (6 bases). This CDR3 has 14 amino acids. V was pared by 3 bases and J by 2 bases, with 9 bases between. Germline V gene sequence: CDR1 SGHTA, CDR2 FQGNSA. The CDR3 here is CASSLGHITDTQYF. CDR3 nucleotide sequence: TGTGCCAGCAGCTTGGGACATATCACAGATACGCAGTATTTT.

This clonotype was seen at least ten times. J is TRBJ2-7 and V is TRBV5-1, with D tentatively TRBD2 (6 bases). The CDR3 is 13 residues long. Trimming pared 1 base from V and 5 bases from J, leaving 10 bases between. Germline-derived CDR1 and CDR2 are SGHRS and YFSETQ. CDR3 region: CASSLNGGNEQYF. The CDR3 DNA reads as TGCGCCAGCAGCTTGAACGGGGGAAACGAGCAGTACTTC.

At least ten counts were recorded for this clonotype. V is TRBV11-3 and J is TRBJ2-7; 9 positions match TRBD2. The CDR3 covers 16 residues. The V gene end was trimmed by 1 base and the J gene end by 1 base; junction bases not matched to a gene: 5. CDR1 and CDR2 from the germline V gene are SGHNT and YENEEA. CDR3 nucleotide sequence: TGTGCCAGCAGCTTAGGGGCTAGCGGGGCATCCTACGAGCAGTACTTC. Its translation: CASSLGASGASYEQYF.

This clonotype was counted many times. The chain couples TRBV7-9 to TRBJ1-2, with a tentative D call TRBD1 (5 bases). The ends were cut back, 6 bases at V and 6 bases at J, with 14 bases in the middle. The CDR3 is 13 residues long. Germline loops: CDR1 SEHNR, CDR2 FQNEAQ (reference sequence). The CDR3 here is CASRRGADDGYTF. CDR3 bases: TGTGCCAGCAGACGAGGGGCGGATGATGGCTACACCTTC.

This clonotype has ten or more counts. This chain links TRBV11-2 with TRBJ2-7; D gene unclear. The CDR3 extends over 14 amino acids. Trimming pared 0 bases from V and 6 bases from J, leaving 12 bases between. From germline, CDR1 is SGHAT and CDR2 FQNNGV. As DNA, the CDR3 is TGTGCCAGCAGCTTAGATCGAAGGGTCGGCGAGCAGTACTTC. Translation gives CASSLDRRVGEQYF.

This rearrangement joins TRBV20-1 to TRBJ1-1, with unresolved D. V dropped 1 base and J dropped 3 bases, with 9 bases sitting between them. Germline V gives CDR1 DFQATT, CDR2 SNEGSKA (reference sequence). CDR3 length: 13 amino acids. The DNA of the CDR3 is TGCAGTGCTAGAGTTGGTTCGGACACTGAAGCTTTCTTT. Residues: CSARVGSDTEAFF.

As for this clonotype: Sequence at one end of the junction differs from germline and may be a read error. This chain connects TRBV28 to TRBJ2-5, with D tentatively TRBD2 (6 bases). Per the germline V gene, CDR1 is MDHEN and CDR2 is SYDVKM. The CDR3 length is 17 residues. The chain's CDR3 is CASSSGLPKLYQETQYF. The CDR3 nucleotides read TGTGCCAGCAGTTCGGGACTGCCCAAATTGTACCAAGAGACCCAGTATTTC.

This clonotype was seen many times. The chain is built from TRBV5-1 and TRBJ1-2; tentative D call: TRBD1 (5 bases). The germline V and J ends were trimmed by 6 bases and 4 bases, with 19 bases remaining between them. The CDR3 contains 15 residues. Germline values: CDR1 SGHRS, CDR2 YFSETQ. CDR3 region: CASIPRGGNIYGYTF. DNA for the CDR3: TGCGCCAGCATCCCTCGGGGGGGGAACATCTATGGCTACACCTTC.

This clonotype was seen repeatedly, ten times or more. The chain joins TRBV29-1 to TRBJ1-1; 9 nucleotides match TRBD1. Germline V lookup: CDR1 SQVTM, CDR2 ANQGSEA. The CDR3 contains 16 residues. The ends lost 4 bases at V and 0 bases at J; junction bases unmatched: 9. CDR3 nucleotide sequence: TGCAGCGTTGGAACGGGACAGGGACCGATGAACACTGAAGCTTTCTTT. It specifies CSVGTGQGPMNTEAFF.

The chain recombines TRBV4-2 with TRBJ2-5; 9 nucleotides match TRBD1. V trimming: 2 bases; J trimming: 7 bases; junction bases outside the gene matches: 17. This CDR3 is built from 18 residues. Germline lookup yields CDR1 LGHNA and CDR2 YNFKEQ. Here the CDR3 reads CASSQWDRAQEGWGTQYF. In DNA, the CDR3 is TGTGCCAGCAGCCAATGGGACAGGGCCCAGGAGGGTTGGGGGACCCAGTACTTC.

As DNA, the CDR3 is TGTGCCAGCAGCCCTAAGGGGGTGGGGGCCTATGGCTACACCTTC. This translates into CASSPKGVGAYGYTF. V is TRBV7-2 and J is TRBJ1-2; D is perhaps TRBD1 (6 bases). Germline loops: CDR1 SGHTA, CDR2 FQGNSA. The CDR3 is 15 residues long. Trimming left V 5 bases short and J 4 bases short, with 17 bases between.

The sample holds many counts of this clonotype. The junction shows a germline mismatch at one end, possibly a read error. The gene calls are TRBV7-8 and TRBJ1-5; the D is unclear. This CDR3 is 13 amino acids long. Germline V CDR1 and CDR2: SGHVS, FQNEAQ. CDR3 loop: CTSSLVWGQPQHF. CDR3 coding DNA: TGTACCAGCAGCTTAGTCTGGGGACAGCCCCAGCATTTT.

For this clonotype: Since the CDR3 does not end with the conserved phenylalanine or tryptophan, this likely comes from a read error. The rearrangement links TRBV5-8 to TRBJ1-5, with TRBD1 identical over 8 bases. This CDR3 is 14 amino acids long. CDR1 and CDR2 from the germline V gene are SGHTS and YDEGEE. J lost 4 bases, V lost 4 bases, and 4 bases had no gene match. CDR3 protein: CASSNRQGNQPQHL. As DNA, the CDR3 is TGTGCCAGCAGCAATCGACAGGGGAATCAGCCCCAGCATCTT.

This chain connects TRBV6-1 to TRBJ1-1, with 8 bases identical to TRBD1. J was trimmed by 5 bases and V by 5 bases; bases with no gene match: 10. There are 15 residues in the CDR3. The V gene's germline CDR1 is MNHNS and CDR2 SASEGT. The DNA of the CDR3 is TGTGCCAGCAGTCCCGGACAGGGTGAGGGGACTGAAGCTTTCTTT. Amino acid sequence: CASSPGQGEGTEAFF.

The CDR3, as DNA: TGTGCTAGTGGTTTGGTAGCGGCAGCCGCCCTGGAGACCCAGTACTTC. Protein sequence: CASGLVAAAALETQYF. This chain uses TRBV12-5 with TRBJ2-5, with D tentatively TRBD2 (5 bases). The germline V gene has CDR1 LGHNT and CDR2 FRNRAP. V was clipped by 0 bases and J by 5 bases, with 16 bases between them. The CDR3 length is 16 residues.

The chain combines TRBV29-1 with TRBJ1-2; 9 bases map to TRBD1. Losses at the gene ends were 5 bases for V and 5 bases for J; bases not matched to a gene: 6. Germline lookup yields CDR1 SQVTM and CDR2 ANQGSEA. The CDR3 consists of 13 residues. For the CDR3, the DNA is TGCAGCGTTTCACGACAGGGGGGATATGGCTACACCTTC. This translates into CSVSRQGGYGYTF.

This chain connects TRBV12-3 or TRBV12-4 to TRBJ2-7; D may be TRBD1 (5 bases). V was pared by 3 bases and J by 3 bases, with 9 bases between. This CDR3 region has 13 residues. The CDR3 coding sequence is TGTGCCAGCAGTTTGTTCAGGGTCTACGAGCAGTACTTC. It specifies CASSLFRVYEQYF.

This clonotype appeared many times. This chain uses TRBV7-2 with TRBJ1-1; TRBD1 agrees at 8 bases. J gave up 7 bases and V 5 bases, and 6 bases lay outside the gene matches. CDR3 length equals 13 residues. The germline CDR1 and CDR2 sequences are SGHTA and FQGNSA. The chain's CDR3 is CASSPLGTGEAFF. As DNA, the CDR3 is TGTGCCAGCAGCCCCCTGGGGACAGGTGAAGCTTTCTTT.

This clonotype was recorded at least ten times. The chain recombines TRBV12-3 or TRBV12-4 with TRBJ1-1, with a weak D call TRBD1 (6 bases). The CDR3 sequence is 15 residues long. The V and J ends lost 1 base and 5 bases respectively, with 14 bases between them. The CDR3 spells CASSLGRGGGTEAFF. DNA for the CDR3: TGTGCCAGCAGTTTAGGTCGAGGGGGAGGAACTGAAGCTTTCTTT.

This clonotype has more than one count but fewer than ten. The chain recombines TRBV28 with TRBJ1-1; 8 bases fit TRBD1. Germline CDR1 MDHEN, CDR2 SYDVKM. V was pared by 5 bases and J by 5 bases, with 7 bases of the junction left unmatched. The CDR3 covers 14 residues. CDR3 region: CASSIQGEGTEAFF. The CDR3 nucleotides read TGTGCCAGCAGTATACAGGGGGAGGGAACTGAAGCTTTCTTT.

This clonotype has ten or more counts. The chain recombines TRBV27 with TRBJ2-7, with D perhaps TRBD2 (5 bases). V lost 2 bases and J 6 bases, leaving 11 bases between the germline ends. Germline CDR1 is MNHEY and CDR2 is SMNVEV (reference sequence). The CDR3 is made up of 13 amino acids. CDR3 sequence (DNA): TGTGCCAGCAGTTTAACCCCCCGGGGCGAGCAGTACTTC. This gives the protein CASSLTPRGEQYF.

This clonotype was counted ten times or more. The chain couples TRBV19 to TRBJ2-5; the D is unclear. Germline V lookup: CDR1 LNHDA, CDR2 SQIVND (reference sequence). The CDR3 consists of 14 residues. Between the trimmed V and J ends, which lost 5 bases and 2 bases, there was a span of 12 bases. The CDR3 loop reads CASSHGLQQETQYF. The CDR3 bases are TGTGCCAGTAGTCATGGGTTGCAGCAAGAGACCCAGTACTTC.

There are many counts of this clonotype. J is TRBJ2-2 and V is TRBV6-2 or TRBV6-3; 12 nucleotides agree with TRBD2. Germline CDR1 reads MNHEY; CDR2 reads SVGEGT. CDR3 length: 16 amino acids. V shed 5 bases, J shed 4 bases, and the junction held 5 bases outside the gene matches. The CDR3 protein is CASSRRLAGVTGELFF. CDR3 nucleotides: TGTGCCAGCAGTCGCAGACTAGCGGGAGTCACCGGGGAGCTGTTTTTT.

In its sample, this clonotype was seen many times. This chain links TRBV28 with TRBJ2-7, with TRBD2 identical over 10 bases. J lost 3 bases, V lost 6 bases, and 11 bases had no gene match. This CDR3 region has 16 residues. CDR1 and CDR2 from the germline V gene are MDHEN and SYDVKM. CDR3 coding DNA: TGTGCCAGCAGCTTTTATGCTACTAGCGGGATCTACGAGCAGTACTTC. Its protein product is CASSFYATSGIYEQYF.

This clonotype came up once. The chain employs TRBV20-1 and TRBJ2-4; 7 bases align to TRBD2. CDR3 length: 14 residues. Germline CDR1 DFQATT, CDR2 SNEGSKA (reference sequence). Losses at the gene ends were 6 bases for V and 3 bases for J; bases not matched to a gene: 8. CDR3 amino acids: CSAGQPGGKNIQYF. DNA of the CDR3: TGCAGTGCGGGGCAACCGGGGGGCAAAAACATTCAGTACTTC.